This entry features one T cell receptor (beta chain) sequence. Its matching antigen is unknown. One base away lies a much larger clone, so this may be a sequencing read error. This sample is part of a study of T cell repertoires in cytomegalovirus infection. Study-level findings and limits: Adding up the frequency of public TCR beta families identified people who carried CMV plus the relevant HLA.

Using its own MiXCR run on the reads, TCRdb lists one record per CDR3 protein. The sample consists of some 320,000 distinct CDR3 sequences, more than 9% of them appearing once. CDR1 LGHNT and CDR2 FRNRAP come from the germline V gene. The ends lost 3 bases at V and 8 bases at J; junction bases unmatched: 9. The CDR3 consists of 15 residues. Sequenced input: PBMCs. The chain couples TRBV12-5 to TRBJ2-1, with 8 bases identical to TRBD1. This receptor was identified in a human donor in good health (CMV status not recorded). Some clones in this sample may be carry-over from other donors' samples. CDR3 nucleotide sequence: TGTGCTAGTGGTTTCCCGGGACAGGAGGCGCATGAGCAGTTCTTC. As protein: CASGFPGQEAHEQFF.